This entry concerns a single T cell receptor beta chain. The antigen is not known. Trimming cost V 3 bases and J 6 bases, with 17 bases left between them. Germline CDR1 and CDR2: KGHSH and LQKENI. The CDR3 runs to 15 residues. The record originates from a study of T cell responses to AZD1222 COVID-19 vaccine. The study's findings and limits: Every sample of the repertoires postdated the peak T cell response. Reports indicate that nearly half of spike-specific TCRs are directed at unmutated variant regions. Clonal diversity may have been underestimated, and the donors were mostly white British, with more females than males.

Profiled with immunoSEQ multiplex PCR; TCRdb holds only in-frame clones, not every one. The repertoire consists of 100,000 to 150,000 clones, with 88% occurring once and the leading ten covering under 9.5%. The TCR was taken from an adult in good health. The chain links TRBV18 to TRBJ1-2, with D perhaps TRBD1 (5 bases). The sample consisted of peripheral blood, taken on day 0 of AZD1222 vaccination. This chain's CDR3 is CASSPGPPGLDGYTF. The CDR3 coding sequence is TGTGCCAGCTCACCGGGACCCCCGGGTCTGGATGGCTACACCTTC.